This entry describes one T cell receptor (beta chain). There are 12 residues in the CDR3. V was pared by 8 bases and J by 0 bases, with 8 bases between. Germline CDR1 reads GTSNPN; CDR2 reads SVGIG (reference sequence). Original handling: Researchers report that nucleated cell counts were estimated from reference gene primer amplification. The data were produced by immunoSEQ multiplex PCR, yet TCRdb's version contains in-frame clones alone and is incomplete. The DNA gave D and trimming, while V, J and clone size come from that table. The sample shows 250,000 or so clones, around 89% of them seen only once. This specimen belongs to a study of blood T cell repertoires in COVID-19. Study-wide context: T cells, B-cell-depleted T cells, or PBMCs provided the cDNA or gDNA that served as material.

Adults between roughly 18 and 95 years of age took part from 20 to 25 US areas. The specimen sequenced was PBMCs or T cells enriched from blood (not recorded which). This clonotype was obtained from a woman aged 25 to 39 with acute COVID-19. The V and J genes are TRBV30 and TRBJ1-3, with D hard to call. CDR3 DNA sequence: TGTGCCAGTACAGACTCTGGAAACACCATATATTTT. Amino acid sequence: CASTDSGNTIYF.